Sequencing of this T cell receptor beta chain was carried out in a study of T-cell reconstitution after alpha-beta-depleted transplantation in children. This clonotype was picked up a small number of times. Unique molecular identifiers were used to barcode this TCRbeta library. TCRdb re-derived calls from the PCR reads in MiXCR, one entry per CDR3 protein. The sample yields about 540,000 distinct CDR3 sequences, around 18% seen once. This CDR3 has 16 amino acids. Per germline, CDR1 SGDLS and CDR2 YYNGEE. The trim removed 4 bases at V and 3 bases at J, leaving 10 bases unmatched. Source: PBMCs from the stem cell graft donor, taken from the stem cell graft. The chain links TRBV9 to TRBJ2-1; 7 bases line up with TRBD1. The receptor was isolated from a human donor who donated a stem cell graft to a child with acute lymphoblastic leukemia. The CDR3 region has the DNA TGTGCCAGCAGCACGACCCAGGGGGTGGGCTACAATGAGCAGTTCTTC. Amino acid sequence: CASSTTQGVGYNEQFF.